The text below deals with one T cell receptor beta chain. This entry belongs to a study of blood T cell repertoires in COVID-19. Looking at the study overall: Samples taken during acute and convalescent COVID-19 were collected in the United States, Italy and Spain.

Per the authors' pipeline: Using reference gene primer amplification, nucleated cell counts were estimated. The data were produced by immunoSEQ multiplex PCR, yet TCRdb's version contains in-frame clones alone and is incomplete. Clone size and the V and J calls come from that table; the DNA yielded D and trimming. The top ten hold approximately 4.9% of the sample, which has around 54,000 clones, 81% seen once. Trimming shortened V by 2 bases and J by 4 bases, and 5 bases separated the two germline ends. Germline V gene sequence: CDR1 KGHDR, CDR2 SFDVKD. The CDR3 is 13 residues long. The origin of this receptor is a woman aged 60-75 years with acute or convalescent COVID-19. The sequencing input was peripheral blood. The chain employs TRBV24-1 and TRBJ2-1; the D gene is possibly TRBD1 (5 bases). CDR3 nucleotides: TGTGCCACCAGTGATTCAGGGTACAATGAGCAGTTCTTC. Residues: CATSDSGYNEQFF.